This T cell receptor (beta chain) was documented in a study of PD-1 blockade in classical Hodgkin lymphoma. General observations from the study: CD4+ TCR diversity, unlike CD8+, rose significantly by C4D1.

This CDR3 region has 14 residues. The germline CDR1 and CDR2 sequences are SGHRS and YFSETQ. Trimming pared 4 bases from V and 1 base from J, leaving 11 bases between. This clone has just one count. Antigen unknown. Exposure to brentuximab vedotin varied, and each patient had relapsed following autologous stem cell transplantation. The protocol was immunoSEQ multiplex PCR, while the TCRdb copy is restricted to in-frame clones and leaves out a portion. Of tens of thousands of clones listed, less than 85% are singletons. Source: peripheral blood mononuclear cells (PBMCs), taken before the second cycle of nivolumab. The chain carries TRBV5-1 and TRBJ2-5; no reliable D call. The origin of this receptor is a human donor with classical Hodgkin lymphoma. The CDR3 coding sequence is TGCGCCAGCAGCCCACGAGGAAGCCAAGAGACCCAGTACTTC. Translated: CASSPRGSQETQYF.